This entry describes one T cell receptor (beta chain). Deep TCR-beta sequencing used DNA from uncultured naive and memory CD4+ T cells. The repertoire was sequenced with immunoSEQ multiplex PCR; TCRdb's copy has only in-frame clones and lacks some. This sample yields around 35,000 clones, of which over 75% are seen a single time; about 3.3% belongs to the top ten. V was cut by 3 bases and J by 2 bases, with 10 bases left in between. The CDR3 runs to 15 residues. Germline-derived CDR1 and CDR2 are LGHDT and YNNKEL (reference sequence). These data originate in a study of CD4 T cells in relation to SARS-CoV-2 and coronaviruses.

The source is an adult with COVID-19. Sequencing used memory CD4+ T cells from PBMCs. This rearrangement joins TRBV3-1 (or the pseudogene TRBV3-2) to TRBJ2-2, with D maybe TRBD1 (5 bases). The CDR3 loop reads CASSHGHINTGELFF. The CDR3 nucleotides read TGTGCCAGCAGCCACGGACACATAAACACCGGGGAGCTGTTTTTT.